This T cell receptor (beta chain) emerged from a study of T cell clonality in common variable immunodeficiency. TCRdb keeps only in-frame clones here, not all; method: immunoSEQ multiplex PCR. The specimen has some 38,000 clones, none found just once. This clone was detected a few times. Read coverage stops 3 residues before the CDR3 terminus; the germline J gene supplies the remainder. The CDR3 is made up of 15 amino acids. Germline assignment: CDR1 SGHRS and CDR2 YFSETQ. The sample consisted of peripheral blood mononuclear cells. This chain joins TRBV5-1 and TRBJ2-3; 8 bases are a match to TRBD2. The receptor was isolated from a person aged 18 to 69 in good health. CDR3 DNA (partial): TGCGCCAGCGGAAATCGGGGACTAGAATTAGAGACG. Protein product: CASGNRGLELET. The entire CDR3 is CASGNRGLELETQYF. The complete variable domain, with remaining parts taken from reference TRBV5-1 and TRBJ2-3, reads KAGVTQTPRYLIKTRGQQVTLSCSPISGHRSVSWYQQTPGQGLQFLFEYFSETQRNKGNFPGRFSGRQFSNSRSEMNVSTLELGDSALYLCASGNRGLELETQYFGPGTRLTVL.